This TCR beta chain emerged from a study of cytomegalovirus exposure and HLA in healthy donors (dated by TCRdb to the late 2010s). Regarding the research as a whole: An earlier analysis of about 530 of the donors reported approximately 260 Gb of sequence data and 95 million to 120 million unique TCR beta sequences obtained from some 200 million T cells. Every repertoire in the discovery cohort had been generated on one and the same sequencing platform. Across approximately 400 genotyped donors of the cohort, an average of about 240,000 unique TCR beta nucleotide sequences per donor were sequenced, and roughly 20% of those sequences were non-productive. In addition to the first cohort of around 670 subjects, a separate validation cohort of approximately 130 different subjects was used. The aim of the study was to test whether cataloging public T cell receptors could identify signatures of past pathogen exposure. An earlier analysis of several hundred of the donors applied high-throughput TCR beta sequencing to assess whether each TCR beta V gene segment acted as functional or pseudogenic. HLA typing included class I and class II loci at four-digit resolution. A later analysis re-examined previously published TCR beta repertoires from 610 or so donors and added high-resolution HLA genotyping to investigate patterns of TCR occurrence. Rather than drawing on any new phenotypic data, the later analysis identified candidate immune exposures from TCR beta sequences and the way those sequences occurred across donors. Roughly 300 gigabases of sequencing data and 75 million to 85 million unique TCR sequences made up an early release that covered fewer than 650 HLA-typed donors. Typing coverage differed by locus: A, B, C, DRB1 and DQB1 were typed in roughly 629-640 donors, DQA1 in roughly 510, DPA1 in approximately 610, and DPB1 in roughly 470. Using immunosequencing, the study profiled T cell repertoires from approximately 700 subjects and related those repertoires to cytomegalovirus serostatus. Donor age, sex, ethnicity and CMV serostatus were compiled together with the repertoire data. Of the roughly 390 genotyped donors, 75% to 85% were placed in the genetic ancestry cluster associated with self-reported Caucasian donors. High-throughput TCR immunosequencing, statistical association of individual TCRs with disease status, and machine learning were combined to predict cytomegalovirus infection status. Because of strong linkage in the cohort, 5 or 6 DR-DQ haplotypes were treated as single units for association and clustering. A later genetic analysis took genome-wide SNP genotypes for about 65% of the roughly 670 donors and used that subset as a discovery cohort. What the work shows at the level of the full study, not this receptor alone: The study listed approximately 150 TCR beta chains as associated with cytomegalovirus. Over 15 rarely observed V segments, including chromosome 9 orphons, were excluded from the earlier analysis of about 610 of the donors because counts were too low. In a later analysis, most CMV-associated TCR beta chains were found to appear HLA-restricted, with HLA associations seemingly driven largely by CMV exposure. This cohort had only TCR beta chains sequenced, and the lack of alpha or paired-chain data limited which features could be detected. When HLA alleles, especially DR and DQ, strongly co-occurred, attributing TCR associations to individual alleles was difficult. Presence/absence analyses assumed roughly uniform sequencing depth across donors, an assumption that may not hold. Three of the identified cytomegalovirus-associated TCR beta chains were confirmed in vitro to be specific for cytomegalovirus antigens. Broadly in line with IMGT annotations, most TCR beta V segments showed up in productive rearrangements about 87% or about 30% of the time in an earlier analysis of 587 of the donors. In a later analysis, HLA-associated TCR beta chains were found to be more clonally expanded and to have lower generation probabilities than equally common non-associated chains. HLA typing was unavailable for some donors at each locus, so association tests used only the typed subset. The authors suggested that the approach could potentially be extended to other disease states and immunological phenotypes. A later genetic analysis reported fewer N-insertions in productive TCRs among donors in an Asian-associated ancestry cluster than the approximately 670-donor mean. Some IMGT-functional V segments, including TRBV6-2 and TRBV6-3, could not be distinguished by the 87-base-pair reads and were therefore excluded. In a later analysis, the rate of TCR association differed among HLA loci, with DRB1 alleles having the most associated TCRs and HLA-C alleles having the fewest. Cytomegalovirus status was reported to be diagnosed by the classifier with high specificity and sensitivity in both the original and validation cohorts. For the cohort, immune exposure information was limited to CMV serostatus. Most TCR sequences were seen in very few donors, while some public TCRs were found in many individuals. A cluster of highly shared sequence variants was judged likely to be a technical artifact of the sequencing pipeline. Correlated functional status among segregating V segments might reflect linkage disequilibrium, but an unknown experimental factor could not be ruled out. At a false discovery rate of 0.05, a later analysis linked under 20,000 TCR beta sequences to specific HLA alleles. A later genetic analysis associated a missense DCLRE1C variant with V-gene and J-gene trimming of TCR beta chains, and an independent cohort replicated the association. In a later analysis, several top co-occurrence clusters were reported to appear linked to parvovirus B19, influenza, CMV and Epstein-Barr virus. A further reported finding was that TCR beta sequences accurately predicted the HLA-A and HLA-B alleles for most subjects in the first cohort.

Library preparation employed the immunoSEQ multiplex PCR assay. For the multiplex PCR, a mixture combining 60 forward primers for TCR Vbeta segments and 13 reverse primers for TCR Jbeta segments was used. Amplification of the CDR3 region of rearranged TCR beta genes was performed with a multiplex PCR assay on genomic DNA. On the Illumina HiSeq System, the amplified TCR beta libraries were sequenced as 87-base-pair reads. The original pipeline was this. Across the 670 or so repertoires, a later analysis counted 80 million or so unique TCR beta chains, roughly 11 million of which were shared by at least two donors. A nearest-neighbor algorithm error-corrected the raw reads and collapsed the reads into unique sequences, merging closely related sequences to remove PCR and sequencing errors. V, D and J gene segments were assigned by aligning CDR3 sequences to IMGT reference sequences. For a sequence to be retained, at least a six-nucleotide match to both a V gene segment and a J gene segment was required. Rearrangements were classified as productive when the CDR3 lacked stop codons and remained in frame with V and J, and all other rearrangements were classified as non-productive. CDR3 was defined by IMGT convention, running from the second conserved V-encoded cysteine to the conserved J-encoded phenylalanine. The earlier analysis of about 570 of the donors excluded any sequence lacking an unambiguous match to a single V gene segment. An earlier analysis of several hundred of the donors called V segments functional above 56.7% productive rearrangements and segregating when the between-donor standard deviation exceeded 5%. A statistical classification framework was built for diagnosing cytomegalovirus status from the catalog of TCR beta chain sequences. A later analysis assigned V and J genes by comparing TCR nucleotide sequences with IMGT/GENE-DB human TR gene sequences. The TCRdist pipeline was used in a later analysis to assign CDR3 sequences and most-parsimonious VDJ recombination scenarios. In a later analysis, each TCR beta chain was defined by its CDR3 amino acid sequence together with its V-gene family, and reads lacking a unique V-gene family were excluded. As a way to deal with suspected cross-contamination and a sequencing artifact, a later analysis dropped 450 to 700 nucleotide sequences that were highly shared and had low generation probability. In a later analysis, a clonal expansion index for each public chain was calculated from normalized within-repertoire ranks of inferred template counts. A later analysis computed generation probabilities with a VDJ recombination model fitted to out-of-frame rearrangements, and checked the results against IGoR. Hypergeometric tests were used in a later analysis to score TCR-TCR, TCR-HLA and TCR-CMV co-occurrence, with a repertoire-size bias correction applied to the TCR pairs. False discovery rates were estimated in a later analysis by permuting HLA or CMV assignments 20 times. A later analysis grouped co-occurring TCRs with DBSCAN, adding TCRdist sequence similarity when clustering within HLA-allele-positive subsets. Repertoires with fewer than 30,000 or more than 120,000 public chains were left out of co-occurrence clustering, as were five repertoires with anomalous nucleotide sharing. This is the immuneACCESS table as TCRdb keeps it, with only in-frame sequences that have V and J called. A part of the clones is gone; compared with another copy, unresolved V genes explain less than half, and the rest is unexplained. For V, J and clone size, that table is used; D and trimming come from the DNA. The sample profile shows around 100,000 clones; roughly 72% of them were found once. The top ten clonotypes cover about 4% of the sample.

The cohort comprised 666 healthy bone marrow donors. At the time of sampling, every cohort member was nominally healthy, though immune exposures that went unrecorded were likely present. The donor was CMV seropositive and belonged to the group of a few hundred seropositive cohort members. A peripheral blood sample was provided by each donor, and peripheral blood mononuclear cells were used for TCR beta sequencing. The Qiagen DNeasy Blood Extraction Kit was used to extract genomic DNA from the blood cell samples. The sample holds one count of this clone. Its antigen is unknown. No clone much larger than this one lies a single base away; base qualities are absent. Reading from cysteine to phenylalanine, the CDR3 counts 14 amino acids. Here the CDR3 DNA is all that survives: 42 bases in frame from base 1. From a lookup of the germline V gene, CDR1 and CDR2 are SNHLY and FYNNEI. V is trimmed back by 3 bases and J by 2 bases, and the junction contains 4 bases that no gene match accounts for.

The origin of this receptor is a woman between 40 and 55 years old in good health and CMV-seropositive. The sequenced sample consisted of PBMCs. The rearrangement combines TRBV2 with TRBJ2-7; TRBD2 agrees with 7 junctional bases. The CDR3 reads as follows: CASSEASGPYEQYF. The base sequence is TGTGCCAGCAGTGAGGCTAGCGGCCCCTACGAGCAGTACTTC.